The sequence of this T cell receptor beta chain was determined in a study of CD8 T cells in ankylosing spondylitis. This CDR3 region has 16 residues. After removal of 3 bases from V and 1 base from J, the junction contained 5 bases not matched to a gene. Per the germline V gene, CDR1 is SGHRS and CDR2 is YFSETQ. In its sample, this clonotype was seen many times. TCRdb re-analysed the 5' RACE reads in MiXCR, keeping a single row per CDR3 protein. The top ten clones hold 2.5% to 3% of a sample with roughly 230,000 distinct CDR3 sequences, over 9.5% of them seen once. The receptor was derived from a male donor with ankylosing spondylitis or in good health (not recorded which). The specimen sequenced was blood, either unsorted or a sorted T cell fraction (not recorded which). The V and J genes are TRBV5-1 and TRBJ2-1; 9 nucleotides align to TRBD2. CDR3 DNA: TGCGCCAGCAGCTCATTAGCGGGAGTATCCTACAATGAGCAGTTCTTC. Protein sequence: CASSSLAGVSYNEQFF. Looking up the rest from reference TRBV5-1 and TRBJ2-1 gives the full variable domain: KAGVTQTPRYLIKTRGQQVTLSCSPISGHRSVSWYQQTPGQGLQFLFEYFSETQRNKGNFPGRFSGRQFSNSRSEMNVSTLELGDSALYLCASSSLAGVSYNEQFFGPGTRLTVL.